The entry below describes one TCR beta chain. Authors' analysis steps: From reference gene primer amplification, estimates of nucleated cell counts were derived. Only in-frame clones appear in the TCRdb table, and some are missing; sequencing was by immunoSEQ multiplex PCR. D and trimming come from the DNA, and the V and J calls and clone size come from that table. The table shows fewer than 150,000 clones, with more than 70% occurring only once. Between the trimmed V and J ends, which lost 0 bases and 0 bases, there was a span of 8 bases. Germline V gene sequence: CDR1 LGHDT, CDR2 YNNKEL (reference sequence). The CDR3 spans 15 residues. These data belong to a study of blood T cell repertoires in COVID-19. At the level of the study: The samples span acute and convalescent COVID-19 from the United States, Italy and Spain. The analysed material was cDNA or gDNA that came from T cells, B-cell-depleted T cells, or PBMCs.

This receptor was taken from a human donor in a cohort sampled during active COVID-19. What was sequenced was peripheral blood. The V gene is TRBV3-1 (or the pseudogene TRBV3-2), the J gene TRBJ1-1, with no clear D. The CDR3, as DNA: TGTGCCAGCAGCCAAGATCTTAGCATGAACACTGAAGCTTTCTTT. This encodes CASSQDLSMNTEAFF.